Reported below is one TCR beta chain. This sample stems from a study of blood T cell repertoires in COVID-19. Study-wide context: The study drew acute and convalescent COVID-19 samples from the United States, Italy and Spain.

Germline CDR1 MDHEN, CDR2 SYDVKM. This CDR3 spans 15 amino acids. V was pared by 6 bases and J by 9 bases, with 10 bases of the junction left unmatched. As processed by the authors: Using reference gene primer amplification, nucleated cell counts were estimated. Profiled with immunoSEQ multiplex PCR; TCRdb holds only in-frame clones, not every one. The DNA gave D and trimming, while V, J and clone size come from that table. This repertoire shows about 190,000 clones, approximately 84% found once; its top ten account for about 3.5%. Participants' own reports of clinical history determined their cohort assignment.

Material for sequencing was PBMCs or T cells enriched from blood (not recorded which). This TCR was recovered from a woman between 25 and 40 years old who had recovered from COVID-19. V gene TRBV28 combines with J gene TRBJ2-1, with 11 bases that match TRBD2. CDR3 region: CASSLLAGVIGEQFF. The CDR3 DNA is TGTGCCAGCAGCTTACTAGCGGGAGTTATCGGTGAGCAGTTCTTC.